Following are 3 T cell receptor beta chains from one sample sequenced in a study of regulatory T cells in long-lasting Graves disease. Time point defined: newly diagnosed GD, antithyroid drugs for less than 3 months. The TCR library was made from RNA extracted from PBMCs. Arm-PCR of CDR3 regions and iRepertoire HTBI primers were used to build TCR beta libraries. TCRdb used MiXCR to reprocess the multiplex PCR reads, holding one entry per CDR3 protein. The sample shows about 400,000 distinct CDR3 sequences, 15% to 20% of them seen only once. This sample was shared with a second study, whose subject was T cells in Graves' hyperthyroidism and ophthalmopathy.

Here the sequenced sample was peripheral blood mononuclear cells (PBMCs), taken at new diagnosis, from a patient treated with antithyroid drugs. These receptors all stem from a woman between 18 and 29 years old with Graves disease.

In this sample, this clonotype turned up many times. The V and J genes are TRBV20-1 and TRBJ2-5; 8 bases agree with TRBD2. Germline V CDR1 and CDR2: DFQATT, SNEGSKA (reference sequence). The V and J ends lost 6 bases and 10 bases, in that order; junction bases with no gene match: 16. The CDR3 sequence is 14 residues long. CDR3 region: CSAHLPGLGSDQYF. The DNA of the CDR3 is TGCAGTGCGCATCTACCGGGACTAGGATCAGACCAGTACTTC.

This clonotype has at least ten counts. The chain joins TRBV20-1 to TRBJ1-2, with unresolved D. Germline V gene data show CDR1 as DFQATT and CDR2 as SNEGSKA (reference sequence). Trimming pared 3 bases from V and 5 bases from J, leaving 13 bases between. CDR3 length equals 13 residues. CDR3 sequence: CSASYNWGYGYTF. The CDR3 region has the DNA TGCAGTGCTAGTTATAACTGGGGATATGGCTACACCTTC.

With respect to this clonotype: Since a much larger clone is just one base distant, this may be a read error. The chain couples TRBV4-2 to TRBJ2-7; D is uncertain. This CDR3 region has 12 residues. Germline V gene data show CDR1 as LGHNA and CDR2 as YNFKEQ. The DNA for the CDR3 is TGTGCCAGCCGCCAAGATACCAACGAGCAGTACTTC. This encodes CASRQDTNEQYF.